The sequence of this TCR beta chain was determined in a study of T cell clones after liver transplantation. Across the study: Graft-donor-reactive sequences were compared with third-party-reactive TCRbeta sequences from pre-transplant mixed lymphocyte reactions. Three of the eight recipients were HCV-positive; the rest had non-autoimmune, non-viral transplant indications. At least one year of complete immunosuppression withdrawal without enzymes over twice normal defined tolerance.

This clone has a single count. TCRdb's table, derived via immunoSEQ multiplex PCR, lists solely in-frame clones and lacks some. The data contain roughly 100,000 clones, about 81% of them singletons. This receptor was identified in a human donor who received a liver transplant. This specimen was CD4+ T cells from blood, taken before liver transplant.

As DNA, the CDR3 is TGTGCCACCAGCCATGGGGATTTGGCTTACGAGCAGTACTTC. Its translation is CATSHGDLAYEQYF. The chain recombines TRBV15 with TRBJ2-7; D is unresolved. The germline CDR1 and CDR2 sequences are LNHNV and YYDKDF (reference sequence). With 5 bases removed from V and 4 bases from J, the gap between germline ends came to 15 bases. This CDR3 has 14 amino acids.